The rows below give T cell receptor beta chains drawn from one sample of a study of shared clonotypes between healthy human individuals. Assay used: immunoSEQ multiplex PCR; TCRdb lists only in-frame clones, some missing. The data hold 950,000 to 1,100,000 clones, with about 75% observed a single time. Sequencing was done on a sample of memory CD4+ T cells sorted from blood. The receptors derive from a man aged 18-30 years in good health. Both conserved end residues are part of each CDR3. Each record gives: clone size, D gene, V gene, J gene, CDR3 protein, CDR3 DNA. A D gene is named only where the DNA matches it firmly. Clone size is shown for a subset of rows, as once, few, many or a class of expanded clone.

size: .
D: TRBD2
V: TRBV11-3
J: TRBJ2-3
CDR3: CASSTSGGIGDTQYF
DNA: TGTGCCAGCAGCACTAGCGGGGGGATCGGGGATACGCAGTATTTT

size: .
D: TRBD2
V: TRBV19
J: TRBJ2-3
CDR3: CASNLHASGGGQYF
DNA: TGTGCCAGTAATCTTCACGCTAGCGGGGGGGGACAGTATTTT

size: .
D: TRBD1
V: TRBV28
J: TRBJ2-7
CDR3: CAGGDRASYEQYF
DNA: TGTGCCGGGGGAGACAGGGCGAGCTACGAGCAGTACTTC

size: .
D: .
V: TRBV5-4
J: TRBJ2-1
CDR3: CASSKDRVSANEQFF
DNA: TGTGCCAGCAGCAAGGACAGAGTTTCAGCCAATGAGCAGTTCTTC

size: .
D: .
V: TRBV5-6
J: TRBJ2-7
CDR3: CASSLEVWAGSYEQYF
DNA: TGTGCCAGCAGCTTGGAGGTTTGGGCAGGGTCCTACGAGCAGTACTTC

size: .
D: TRBD1
V: TRBV7-9
J: TRBJ2-6
CDR3: CASSLNSQGASGANVLTF
DNA: TGTGCCAGCAGCTTAAACTCACAGGGGGCGTCTGGGGCCAACGTCCTGACTTTC

size: .
D: .
V: TRBV7-9
J: TRBJ2-7
CDR3: CASSLGGLSTYEQYF
DNA: TGTGCCAGCAGCTTGGGGGGACTCTCTACCTACGAGCAGTACTTC

size: many
D: .
V: TRBV5-6
J: TRBJ1-5
CDR3: CASRSWGDSHQPQHF
DNA: TGTGCCAGTAGGTCCTGGGGGGATAGCCATCAGCCCCAGCATTTT

size: .
D: .
V: TRBV6-6
J: TRBJ2-7
CDR3: CASSYSGVVRDEQYF
DNA: TGTGCCAGCAGTTACTCAGGGGTCGTTAGAGACGAGCAGTACTTC

size: .
D: .
V: TRBV13
J: TRBJ2-7
CDR3: CASSRQGGYEQYF
DNA: TGTGCCAGCAGCCGGCAGGGAGGCTACGAGCAGTACTTC

size: .
D: TRBD2
V: TRBV6-4
J: TRBJ2-3
CDR3: CASSPGLEGTQYF
DNA: TGTGCCAGCAGCCCCGGACTAGAGGGTACGCAGTATTTT

size: once
D: .
V: TRBV5-5
J: TRBJ1-5
CDR3: CASSLALSAPGPQHF
DNA: TGTGCCAGCAGCTTGGCCCTATCCGCTCCCGGGCCCCAGCATTTT

size: .
D: TRBD2
V: TRBV30
J: TRBJ2-3
CDR3: CAWSVVTSGGWGTDTQYF
DNA: TGTGCCTGGAGTGTTGTAACTAGCGGGGGGTGGGGCACAGATACGCAGTATTTT

size: many
D: .
V: TRBV10-2
J: TRBJ1-1
CDR3: CASSDGRGRGNTEAFF
DNA: TGCGCCAGCAGTGATGGTCGGGGGCGTGGGAACACTGAAGCTTTCTTT

size: few
D: .
V: TRBV2
J: TRBJ1-5
CDR3: CASRRGEYGNQPQHF
DNA: TGTGCCAGCAGGAGGGGAGAATACGGCAATCAGCCCCAGCATTTT